A single sample is the source of the 8 T cell receptor beta chains below, sequenced in a study of blood T cell repertoires in COVID-19. Produced via immunoSEQ multiplex PCR; TCRdb's table is partial and in-frame only. Of a few hundred thousand clones listed, 89% were seen once; the top ten hold around 6%. Material: peripheral blood. The receptors were sampled from a man aged 18 to 30 who had recovered from COVID-19.

This clone showed up just once. This rearrangement joins TRBV3-1 (or the pseudogene TRBV3-2) to TRBJ2-1; D is possibly TRBD2 (5 bases). Trimming removed 1 base at V and 8 bases at J, with 15 bases between. Per germline, CDR1 LGHDT and CDR2 YNNKEL (reference sequence). The CDR3 has 15 residues. This chain's CDR3 is CASSQGGGGCDEQFF. CDR3 DNA sequence: TGTGCCAGCAGCCAAGGAGGAGGAGGTTGCGATGAGCAGTTCTTC.

The chain is built from TRBV14 and TRBJ2-5; D not resolved. The germline CDR1 and CDR2 sequences are SGHDN and FVKESK. V gave up 2 bases and J gave up 2 bases, with 12 bases separating them. The CDR3 has 15 amino acids. CDR3 coding DNA: TGTGCCAGCAGCCAATTACCGGGTGTACAAGAGACCCAGTACTTC. Its translation: CASSQLPGVQETQYF.

The rearrangement uses TRBV30 and TRBJ2-7, with 7 bases fitting TRBD2. V shed 5 bases, J shed 6 bases, and the junction held 7 bases outside the gene matches. The CDR3 is made up of 12 amino acids. The V gene's germline CDR1 is GTSNPN and CDR2 SVGIG (reference sequence). The CDR3: CAWGGLPAEQYF. In DNA, the CDR3 is TGTGCCTGGGGGGGACTACCGGCCGAGCAGTACTTC.

The chain joins TRBV7-2 to TRBJ1-1, with 10 positions matching TRBD1. J gave up 1 base and V 7 bases, and 3 bases lay outside the gene matches. CDR3 size: 14 residues. Germline CDR1 and CDR2: SGHTA and FQGNSA. CDR3 in amino acids: CASIRDRGNTEAFF. As DNA, the CDR3 is TGTGCCAGCATCCGGGACAGGGGGAACACTGAAGCTTTCTTT.

The chain joins TRBV19 to TRBJ2-6; D ambiguous. Trimming stripped 5 bases from V and 0 bases from J, with 11 bases between. CDR3 length equals 16 residues. Looked up from germline, CDR1 is LNHDA and CDR2 is SQIVND (reference sequence). This CDR3 is CASSPRGYSGANVLTF. CDR3 sequence (DNA): TGTGCCAGTAGTCCCCGAGGATACTCTGGGGCCAACGTCCTGACTTTC. Looking up the rest from reference TRBV19 and TRBJ2-6 gives the full variable domain: DGGITQSPKYLFRKEGQNVTLSCEQNLNHDAMYWYRQDPGQGLRLIYYSQIVNDFQKGDIAEGYSVSREKKESFPLTVTSAQKNPTAFYLCASSPRGYSGANVLTFGAGSRLTVL.

This clone is a singleton in its sample. V gene TRBV5-1 combines with J gene TRBJ2-2; D perhaps matches TRBD1 (6 bases). Germline V gene data show CDR1 as SGHRS and CDR2 as YFSETQ. Trimming shortened V by 7 bases and J by 6 bases, and 16 bases separated the two germline ends. The CDR3 loop spans 14 amino acids. The CDR3 DNA follows: TGCGCCAGCCACCACAGGGAAAGGGCCGGGGAGCTGTTTTTT. This sequence encodes CASHHRERAGELFF.

This clone appeared once. The rearrangement joins TRBV11-2 to TRBJ2-7; 9 positions match TRBD2. V gave up 2 bases and J gave up 4 bases; unmatched junction bases: 3. The CDR3 spans 14 residues. CDR1 is SGHAT, CDR2 FQNNGV, per germline. The CDR3 nucleotides read TGTGCCAGCAGCTTATTAGCGGGAGTATACGAGCAGTACTTC. Amino acid sequence: CASSLLAGVYEQYF.

The chain is built from TRBV10-3 and TRBJ1-1; D unresolved. The CDR3 consists of 15 residues. The V gene's germline CDR1 is ENHRY and CDR2 SYGVKD. The V and J ends lost 2 bases and 7 bases respectively, with 17 bases between them. CDR3 sequence (DNA): TGTGCCATCAGTGAGCGCGAGATCGGAGGGATTGAAGCTTTCTTT. It encodes CAISEREIGGIEAFF.